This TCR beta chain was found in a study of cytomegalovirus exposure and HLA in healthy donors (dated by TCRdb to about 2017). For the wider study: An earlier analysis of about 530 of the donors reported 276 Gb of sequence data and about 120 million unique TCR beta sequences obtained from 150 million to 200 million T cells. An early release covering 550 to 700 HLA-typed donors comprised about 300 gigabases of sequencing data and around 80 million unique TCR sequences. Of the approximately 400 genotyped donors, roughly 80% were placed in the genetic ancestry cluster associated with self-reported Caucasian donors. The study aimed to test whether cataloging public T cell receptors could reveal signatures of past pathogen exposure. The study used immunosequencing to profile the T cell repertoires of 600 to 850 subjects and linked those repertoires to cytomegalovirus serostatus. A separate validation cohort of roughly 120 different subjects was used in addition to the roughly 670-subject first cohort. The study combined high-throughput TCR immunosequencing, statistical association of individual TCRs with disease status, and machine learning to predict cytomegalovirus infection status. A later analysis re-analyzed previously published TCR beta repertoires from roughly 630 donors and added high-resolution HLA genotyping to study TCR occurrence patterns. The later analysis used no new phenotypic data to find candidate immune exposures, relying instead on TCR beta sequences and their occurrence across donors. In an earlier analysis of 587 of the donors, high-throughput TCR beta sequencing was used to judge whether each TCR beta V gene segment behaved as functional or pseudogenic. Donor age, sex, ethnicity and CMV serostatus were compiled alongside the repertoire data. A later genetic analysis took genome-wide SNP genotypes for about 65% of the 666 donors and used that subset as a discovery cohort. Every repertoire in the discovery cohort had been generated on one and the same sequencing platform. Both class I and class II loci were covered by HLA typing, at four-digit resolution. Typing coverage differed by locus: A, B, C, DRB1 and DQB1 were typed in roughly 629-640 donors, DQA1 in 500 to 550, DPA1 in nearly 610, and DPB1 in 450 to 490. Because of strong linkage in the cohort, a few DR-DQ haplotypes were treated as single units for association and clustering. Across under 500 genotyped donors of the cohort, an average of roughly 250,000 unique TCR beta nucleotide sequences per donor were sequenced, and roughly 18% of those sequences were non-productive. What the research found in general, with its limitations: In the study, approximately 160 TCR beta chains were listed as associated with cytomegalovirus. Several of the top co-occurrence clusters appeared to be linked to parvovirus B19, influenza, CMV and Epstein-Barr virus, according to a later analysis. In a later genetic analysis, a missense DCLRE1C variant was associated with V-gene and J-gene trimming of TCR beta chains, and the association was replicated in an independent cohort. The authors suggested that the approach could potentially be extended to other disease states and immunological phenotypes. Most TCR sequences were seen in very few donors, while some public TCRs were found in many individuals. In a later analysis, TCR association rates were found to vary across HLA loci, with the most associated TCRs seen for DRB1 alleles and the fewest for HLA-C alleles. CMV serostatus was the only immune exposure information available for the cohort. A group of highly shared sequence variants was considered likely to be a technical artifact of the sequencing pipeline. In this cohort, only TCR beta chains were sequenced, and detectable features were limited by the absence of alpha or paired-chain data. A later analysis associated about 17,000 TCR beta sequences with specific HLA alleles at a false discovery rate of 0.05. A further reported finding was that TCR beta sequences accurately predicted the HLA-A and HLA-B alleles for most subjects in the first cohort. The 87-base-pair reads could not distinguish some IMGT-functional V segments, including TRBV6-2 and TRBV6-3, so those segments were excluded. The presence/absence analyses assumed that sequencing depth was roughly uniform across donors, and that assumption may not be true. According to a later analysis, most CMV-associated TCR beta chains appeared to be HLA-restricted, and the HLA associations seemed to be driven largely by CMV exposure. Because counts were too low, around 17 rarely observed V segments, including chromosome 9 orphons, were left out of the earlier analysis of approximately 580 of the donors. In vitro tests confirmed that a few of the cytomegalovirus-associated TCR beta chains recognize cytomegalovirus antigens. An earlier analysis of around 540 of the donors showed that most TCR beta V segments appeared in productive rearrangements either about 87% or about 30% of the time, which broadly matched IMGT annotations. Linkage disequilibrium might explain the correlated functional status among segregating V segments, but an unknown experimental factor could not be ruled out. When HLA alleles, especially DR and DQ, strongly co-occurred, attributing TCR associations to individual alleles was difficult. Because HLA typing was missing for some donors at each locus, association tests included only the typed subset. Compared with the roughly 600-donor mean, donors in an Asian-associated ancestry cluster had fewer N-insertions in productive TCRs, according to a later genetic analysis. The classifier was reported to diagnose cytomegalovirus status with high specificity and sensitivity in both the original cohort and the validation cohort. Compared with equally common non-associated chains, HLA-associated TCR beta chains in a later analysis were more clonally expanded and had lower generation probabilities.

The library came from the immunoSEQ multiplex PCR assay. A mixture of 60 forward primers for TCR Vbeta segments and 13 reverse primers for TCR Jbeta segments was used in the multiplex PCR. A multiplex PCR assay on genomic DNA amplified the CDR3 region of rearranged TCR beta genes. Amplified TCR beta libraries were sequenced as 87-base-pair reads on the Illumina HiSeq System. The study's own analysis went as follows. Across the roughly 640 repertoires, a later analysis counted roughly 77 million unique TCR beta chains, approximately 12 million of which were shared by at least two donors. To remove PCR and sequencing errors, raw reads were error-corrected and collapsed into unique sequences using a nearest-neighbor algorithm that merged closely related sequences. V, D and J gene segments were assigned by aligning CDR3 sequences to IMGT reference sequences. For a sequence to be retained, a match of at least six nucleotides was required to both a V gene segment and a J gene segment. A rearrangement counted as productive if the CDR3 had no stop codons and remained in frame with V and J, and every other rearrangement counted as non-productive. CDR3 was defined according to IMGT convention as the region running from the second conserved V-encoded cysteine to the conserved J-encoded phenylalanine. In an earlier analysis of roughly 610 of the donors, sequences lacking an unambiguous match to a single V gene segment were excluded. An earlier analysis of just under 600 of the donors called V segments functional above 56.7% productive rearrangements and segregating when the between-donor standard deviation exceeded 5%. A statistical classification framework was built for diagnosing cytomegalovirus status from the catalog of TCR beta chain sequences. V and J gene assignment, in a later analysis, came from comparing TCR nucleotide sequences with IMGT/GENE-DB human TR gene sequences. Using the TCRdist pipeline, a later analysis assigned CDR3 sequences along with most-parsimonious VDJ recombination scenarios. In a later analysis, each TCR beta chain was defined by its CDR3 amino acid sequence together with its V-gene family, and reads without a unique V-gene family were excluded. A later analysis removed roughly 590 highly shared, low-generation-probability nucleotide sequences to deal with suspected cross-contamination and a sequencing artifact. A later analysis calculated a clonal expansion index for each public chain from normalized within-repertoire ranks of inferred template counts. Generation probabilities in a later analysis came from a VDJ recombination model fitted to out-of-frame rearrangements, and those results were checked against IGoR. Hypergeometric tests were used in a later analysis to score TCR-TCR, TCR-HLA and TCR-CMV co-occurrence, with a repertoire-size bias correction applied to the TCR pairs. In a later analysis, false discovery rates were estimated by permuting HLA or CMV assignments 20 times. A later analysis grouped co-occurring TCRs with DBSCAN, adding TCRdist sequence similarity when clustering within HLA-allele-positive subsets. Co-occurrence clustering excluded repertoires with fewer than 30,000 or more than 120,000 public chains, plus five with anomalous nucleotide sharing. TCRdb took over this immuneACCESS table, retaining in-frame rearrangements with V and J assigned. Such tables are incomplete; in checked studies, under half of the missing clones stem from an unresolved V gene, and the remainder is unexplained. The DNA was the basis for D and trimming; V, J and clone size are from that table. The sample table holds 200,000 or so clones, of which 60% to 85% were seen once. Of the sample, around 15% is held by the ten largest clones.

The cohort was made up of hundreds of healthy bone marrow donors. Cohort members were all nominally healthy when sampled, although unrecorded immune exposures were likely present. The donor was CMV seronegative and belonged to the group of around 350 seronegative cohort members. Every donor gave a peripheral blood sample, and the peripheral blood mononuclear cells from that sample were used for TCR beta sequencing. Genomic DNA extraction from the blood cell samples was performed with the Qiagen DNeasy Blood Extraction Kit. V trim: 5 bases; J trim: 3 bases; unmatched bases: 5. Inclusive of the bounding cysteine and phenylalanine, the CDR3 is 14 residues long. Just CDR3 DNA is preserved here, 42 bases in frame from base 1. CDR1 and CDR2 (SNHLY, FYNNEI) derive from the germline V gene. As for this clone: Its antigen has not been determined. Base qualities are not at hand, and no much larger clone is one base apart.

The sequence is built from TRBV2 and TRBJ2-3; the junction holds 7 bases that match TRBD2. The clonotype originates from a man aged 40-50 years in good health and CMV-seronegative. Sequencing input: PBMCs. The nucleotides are TGTGCCAGCAGTAGGACTAGTCGTACAGATACGCAGTATTTT. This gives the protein CASSRTSRTDTQYF.